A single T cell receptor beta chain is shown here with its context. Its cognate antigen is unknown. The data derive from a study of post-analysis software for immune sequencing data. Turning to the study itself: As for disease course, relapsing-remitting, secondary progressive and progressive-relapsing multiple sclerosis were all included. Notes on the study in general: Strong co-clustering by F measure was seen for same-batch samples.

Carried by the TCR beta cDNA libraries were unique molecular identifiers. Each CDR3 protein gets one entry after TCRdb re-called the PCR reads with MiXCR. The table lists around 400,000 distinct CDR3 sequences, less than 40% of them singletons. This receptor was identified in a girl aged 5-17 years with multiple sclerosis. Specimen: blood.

This chain's CDR3 is CATSDRTKQETQYF. The CDR3 DNA reads TGTGCCACCAGTGATCGGACTAAGCAAGAGACCCAGTACTTC. The rearrangement links TRBV24-1 to TRBJ2-7; D perhaps matches TRBD2 (6 bases). The end of the DNA aligns better with TRBJ2-5, so the J call may be wrong. Germline V gene data show CDR1 as KGHDR and CDR2 as SFDVKD. This CDR3 contains 14 residues.